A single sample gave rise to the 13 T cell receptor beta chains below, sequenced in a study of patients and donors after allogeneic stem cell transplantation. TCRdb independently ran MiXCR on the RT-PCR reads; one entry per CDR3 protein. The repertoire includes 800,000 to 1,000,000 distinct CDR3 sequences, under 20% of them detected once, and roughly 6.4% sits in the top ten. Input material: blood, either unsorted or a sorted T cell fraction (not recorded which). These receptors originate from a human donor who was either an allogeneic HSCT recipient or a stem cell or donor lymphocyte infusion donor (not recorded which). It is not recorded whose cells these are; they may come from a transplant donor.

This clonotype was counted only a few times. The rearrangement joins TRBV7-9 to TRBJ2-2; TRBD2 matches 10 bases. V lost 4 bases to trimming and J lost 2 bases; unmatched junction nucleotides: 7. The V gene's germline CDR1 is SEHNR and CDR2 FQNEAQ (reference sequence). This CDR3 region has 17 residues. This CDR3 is CASSSRASGSNTGELFF. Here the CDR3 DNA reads TGTGCCAGCAGCTCCAGGGCTAGCGGGAGTAACACCGGGGAGCTGTTTTTT.

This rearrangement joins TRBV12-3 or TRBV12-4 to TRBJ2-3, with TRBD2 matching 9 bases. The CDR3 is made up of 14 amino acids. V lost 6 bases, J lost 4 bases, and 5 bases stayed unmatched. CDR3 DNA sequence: TGTGCCAGCAGGGGAGCGGGGGGCCCAGATACGCAGTATTTT. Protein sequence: CASRGAGGPDTQYF.

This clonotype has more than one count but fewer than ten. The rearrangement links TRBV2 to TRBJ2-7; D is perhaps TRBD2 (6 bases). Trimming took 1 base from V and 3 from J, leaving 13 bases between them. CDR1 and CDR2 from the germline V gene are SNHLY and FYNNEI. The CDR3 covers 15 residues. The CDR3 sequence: CASSEVGLANYEQYF. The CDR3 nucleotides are TGTGCCAGCAGTGAAGTAGGGCTAGCGAACTACGAGCAGTACTTC.

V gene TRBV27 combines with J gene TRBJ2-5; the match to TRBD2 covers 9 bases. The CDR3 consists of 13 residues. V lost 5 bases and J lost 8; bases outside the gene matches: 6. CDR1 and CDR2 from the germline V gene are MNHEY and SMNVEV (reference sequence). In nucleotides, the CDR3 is TGTGCCAGCAGTGTCGGGACTAGCCATACCCAGTACTTC. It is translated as CASSVGTSHTQYF.

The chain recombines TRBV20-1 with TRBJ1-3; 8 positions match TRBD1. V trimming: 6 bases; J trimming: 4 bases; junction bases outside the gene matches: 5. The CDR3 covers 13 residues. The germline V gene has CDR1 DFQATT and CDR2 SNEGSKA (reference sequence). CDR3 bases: TGCAGTGCCGACCGGGACAGGGGAAACACCATATATTTT. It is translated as CSADRDRGNTIYF.

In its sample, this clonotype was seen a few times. CDR3 sequence (DNA): TGCGCCAGCAGCTTAACGGGGGACTTCACAGATACGCAGTATTTT. Translated, it gives CASSLTGDFTDTQYF. V and J are TRBV5-1 and TRBJ2-3; perhaps TRBD2 as D (6 bases). CDR3 length equals 15 residues. The V end lost 2 bases, the J end lost 2 bases, and 12 bases lay between the germline ends. Per the germline V gene, CDR1 is SGHRS and CDR2 is YFSETQ.

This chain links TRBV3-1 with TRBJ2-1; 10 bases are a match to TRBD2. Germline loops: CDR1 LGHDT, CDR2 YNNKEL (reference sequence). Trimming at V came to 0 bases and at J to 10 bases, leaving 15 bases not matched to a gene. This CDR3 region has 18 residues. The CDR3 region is CASSQDKGLAGVIGEQFF. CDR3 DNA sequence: TGTGCCAGCAGCCAAGATAAGGGGCTAGCGGGAGTTATTGGGGAGCAGTTCTTC.

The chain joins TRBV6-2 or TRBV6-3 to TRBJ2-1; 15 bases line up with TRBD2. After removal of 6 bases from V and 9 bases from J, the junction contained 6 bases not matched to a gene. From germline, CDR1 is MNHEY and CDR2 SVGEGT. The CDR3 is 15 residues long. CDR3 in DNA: TGTGCCAGCAGATATGGACTAGCGGGGGGGCTTGAGCAGTTCTTC. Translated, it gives CASRYGLAGGLEQFF.

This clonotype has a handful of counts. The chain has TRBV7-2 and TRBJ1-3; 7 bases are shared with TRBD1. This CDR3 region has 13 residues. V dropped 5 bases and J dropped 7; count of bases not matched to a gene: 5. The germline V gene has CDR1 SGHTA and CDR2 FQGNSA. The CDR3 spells CASSPQGGNTIYF. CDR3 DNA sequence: TGTGCCAGCAGCCCTCAGGGGGGGAACACCATATATTTT.

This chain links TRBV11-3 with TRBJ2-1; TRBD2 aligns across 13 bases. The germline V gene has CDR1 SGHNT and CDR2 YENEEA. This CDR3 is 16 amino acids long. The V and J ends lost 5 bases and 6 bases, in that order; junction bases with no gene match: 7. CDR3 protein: CASSGRGTSGTNEQFF. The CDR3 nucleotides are TGTGCCAGCAGCGGTCGTGGGACTAGCGGGACCAATGAGCAGTTCTTC.

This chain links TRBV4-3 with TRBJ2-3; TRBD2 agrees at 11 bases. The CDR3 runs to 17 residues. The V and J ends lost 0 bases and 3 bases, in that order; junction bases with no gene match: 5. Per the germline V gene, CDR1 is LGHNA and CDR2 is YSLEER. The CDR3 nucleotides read TGCGCCAGCAGCCAAGATTTAGCGGGGGGGCCGACAGATACGCAGTATTTT. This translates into CASSQDLAGGPTDTQYF.

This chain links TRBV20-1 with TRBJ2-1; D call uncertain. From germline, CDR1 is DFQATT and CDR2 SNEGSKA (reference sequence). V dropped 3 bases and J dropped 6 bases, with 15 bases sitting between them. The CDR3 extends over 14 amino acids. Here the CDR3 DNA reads TGCAGTGCTAGGGGCGCTCAAAAGCTCAATGAGCAGTTCTTC. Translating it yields CSARGAQKLNEQFF.

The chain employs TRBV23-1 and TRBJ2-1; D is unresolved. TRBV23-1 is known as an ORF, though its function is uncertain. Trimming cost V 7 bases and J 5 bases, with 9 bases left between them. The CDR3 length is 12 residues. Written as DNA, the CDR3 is TGCGCCAGCAATGTGTCGGACAATGAGCAGTTCTTC. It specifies CASNVSDNEQFF.